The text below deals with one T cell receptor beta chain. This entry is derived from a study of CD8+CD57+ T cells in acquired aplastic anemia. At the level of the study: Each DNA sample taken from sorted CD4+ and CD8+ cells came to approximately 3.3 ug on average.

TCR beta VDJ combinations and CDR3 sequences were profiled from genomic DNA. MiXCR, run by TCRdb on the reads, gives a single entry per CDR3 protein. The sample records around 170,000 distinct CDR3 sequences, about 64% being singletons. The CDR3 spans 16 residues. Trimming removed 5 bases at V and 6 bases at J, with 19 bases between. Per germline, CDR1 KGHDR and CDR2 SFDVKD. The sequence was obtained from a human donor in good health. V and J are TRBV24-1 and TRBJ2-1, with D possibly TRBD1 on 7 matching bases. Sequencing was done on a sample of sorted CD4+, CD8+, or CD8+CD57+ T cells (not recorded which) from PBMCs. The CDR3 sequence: CATSVLGQGGVNEQFF. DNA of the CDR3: TGTGCCACCAGTGTCCTGGGGCAGGGGGGCGTCAATGAGCAGTTCTTC.